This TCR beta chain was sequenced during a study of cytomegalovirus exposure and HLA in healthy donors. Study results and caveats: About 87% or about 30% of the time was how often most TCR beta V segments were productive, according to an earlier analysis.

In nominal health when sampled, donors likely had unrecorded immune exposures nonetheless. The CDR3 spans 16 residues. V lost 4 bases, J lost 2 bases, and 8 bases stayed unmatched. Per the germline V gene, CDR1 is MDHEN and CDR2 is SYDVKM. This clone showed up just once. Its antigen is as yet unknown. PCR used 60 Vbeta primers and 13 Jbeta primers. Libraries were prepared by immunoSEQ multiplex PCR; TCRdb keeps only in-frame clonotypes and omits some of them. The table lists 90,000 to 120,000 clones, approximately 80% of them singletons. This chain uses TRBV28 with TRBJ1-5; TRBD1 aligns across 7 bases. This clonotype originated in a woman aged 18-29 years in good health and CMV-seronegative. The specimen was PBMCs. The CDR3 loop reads CASSSTRTGRNQPQHF. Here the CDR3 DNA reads TGTGCCAGCAGTTCAACCCGGACAGGTCGCAATCAGCCCCAGCATTTT.